The clone carrying this TCR beta chain showed up just a few times. The antigen remains unidentified. These data belong to a study of cytomegalovirus exposure and HLA in healthy donors. Amplification used 60 Vbeta primers and 13 Jbeta primers. Generated by immunoSEQ multiplex PCR, the TCRdb table keeps only in-frame clones and is missing some. The repertoire holds under 200,000 clones, with more than 65% as singletons. Germline V CDR1 and CDR2: SQVTM, ANQGSEA. The CDR3 is made up of 14 amino acids. J lost 1 base, V lost 7 bases, and 5 bases had no gene match. The study's findings and limits: Within the data, a cluster of highly shared sequence variants was likely a sequencing artifact.

The chain uses TRBV29-1 and TRBJ2-2; 8 bases map to TRBD1. The clonotype comes from a woman aged 40 to 50 in good health and CMV-seropositive. The sample was PBMCs. The CDR3 here is CSGRTGRNTGELFF. For the CDR3, the DNA is TGCAGCGGGCGGACAGGGAGGAACACCGGGGAGCTGTTTTTT.